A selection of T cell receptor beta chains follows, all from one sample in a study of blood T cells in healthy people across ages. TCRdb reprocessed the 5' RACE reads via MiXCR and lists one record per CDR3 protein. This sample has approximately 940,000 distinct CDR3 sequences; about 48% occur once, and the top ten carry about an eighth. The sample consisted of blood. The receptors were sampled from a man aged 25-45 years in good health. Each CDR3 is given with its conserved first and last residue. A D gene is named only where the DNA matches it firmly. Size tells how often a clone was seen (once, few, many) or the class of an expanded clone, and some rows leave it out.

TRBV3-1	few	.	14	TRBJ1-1	CASSQEAGYTEAFF	TGTGCCAGCAGCCAAGAAGCAGGGTACACTGAAGCTTTCTTT
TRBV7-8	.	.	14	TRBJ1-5	CASSPTTVNQPQHF	TGTGCCAGCAGCCCGACGACCGTGAATCAGCCCCAGCATTTT
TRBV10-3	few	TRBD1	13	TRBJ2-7	CAMRTGGSYEQYF	TGTGCCATGCGGACAGGGGGCTCCTACGAGCAGTACTTC
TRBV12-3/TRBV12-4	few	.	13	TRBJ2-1	CASSFKGMNEQFF	TGTGCCAGCAGTTTCAAGGGCATGAATGAGCAGTTCTTC
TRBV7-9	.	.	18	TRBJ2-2	CASSLPLWTVENTGELFF	TGTGCCAGCAGCTTACCTCTCTGGACGGTTGAGAACACCGGGGAGCTGTTTTTT
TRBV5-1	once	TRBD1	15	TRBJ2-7	CASRWDRSPTYEQYF	TGTGCCAGCAGGTGGGACAGGTCCCCTACCTACGAGCAGTACTTC
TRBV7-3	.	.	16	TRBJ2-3	CASSFSGPTRTDTRYF	TGTGCCAGCAGCTTCTCGGGACCGACCCGCACGGATACGCGGTATTTT
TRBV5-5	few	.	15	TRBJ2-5	CASIPSVRYQETQYF	TGTGCCAGCATCCCCTCGGTGCGATACCAAGAGACCCAGTACTTC
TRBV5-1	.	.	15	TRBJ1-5	CASSPTGWSNQPQHF	TGCGCCAGCAGTCCAACAGGGTGGAGCAATCAGCCCCAGCATTTT
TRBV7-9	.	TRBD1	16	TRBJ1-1	CASSPRTGDGDTEAFF	TGTGCCAGCAGCCCCCGGACAGGTGATGGTGACACTGAAGCTTTCTTT
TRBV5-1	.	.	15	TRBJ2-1	CASSNGTTVIHEQFF	TGCGCCAGCAGCAACGGGACAACGGTGATCCATGAGCAGTTCTTC
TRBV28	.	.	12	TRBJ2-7	CASSFYTNEQYF	TGTGCCAGCAGTTTTTACACCAACGAGCAGTACTTC
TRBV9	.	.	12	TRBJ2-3	CASASRGDTQYF	TGTGCCAGCGCTTCGAGGGGAGATACGCAGTATTTT
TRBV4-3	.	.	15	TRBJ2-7	CASSQGQATSYEQYF	TGCGCCAGCAGCCAAGGACAGGCTACCTCCTACGAGCAGTACTTC
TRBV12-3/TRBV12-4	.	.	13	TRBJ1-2	CASSPQINYGYTF	TGTGCCAGCAGCCCACAGATTAACTATGGCTACACCTTC
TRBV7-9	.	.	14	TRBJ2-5	CASGDGTTGNEQYF	TGTGCCAGCGGCGATGGGACGACCGGGAATGAGCAGTACTTC
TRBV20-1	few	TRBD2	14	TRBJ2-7	CSAPGLISSYEQYF	TGCAGTGCTCCGGGACTAATCAGCTCCTACGAGCAGTACTTC
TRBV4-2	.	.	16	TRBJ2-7	CASSQAGADESYEQYF	TGTGCCAGCAGCCAAGCGGGCGCGGACGAGTCCTACGAGCAGTACTTC
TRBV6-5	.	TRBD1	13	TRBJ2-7	CASTTGTAPEQYF	TGTGCCAGCACCACAGGGACAGCACCAGAGCAGTACTTC
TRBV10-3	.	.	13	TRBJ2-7	CAISVGRSYEQYF	TGTGCCATCAGTGTAGGCAGGTCCTACGAGCAGTACTTC
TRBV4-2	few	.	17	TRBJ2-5	CASSQVFVPGHKETQYF	TGTGCCAGCAGCCAAGTCTTCGTGCCAGGGCACAAAGAGACCCAGTACTTC
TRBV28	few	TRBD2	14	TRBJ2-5	CASSRLADQETQYF	TGTGCCAGCAGTCGACTAGCGGACCAAGAGACCCAGTACTTC
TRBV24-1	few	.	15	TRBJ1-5	CATSDTGIENQPQHF	TGTGCCACCAGCGATACAGGGATAGAGAATCAGCCCCAGCATTTT
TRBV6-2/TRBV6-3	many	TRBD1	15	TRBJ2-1	CASSPPRGSYNEQFF	TGTGCCAGCAGCCCCCCCAGGGGGTCCTACAATGAGCAGTTCTTC
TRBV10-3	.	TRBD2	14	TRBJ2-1	CAIAPRLAEGEQFF	TGTGCCATCGCCCCCCGACTAGCGGAGGGAGAGCAGTTCTTC
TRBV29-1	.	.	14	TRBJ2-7	CSVAGGGNTYEQYF	TGCAGCGTGGCCGGAGGGGGGAATACCTACGAGCAGTACTTC
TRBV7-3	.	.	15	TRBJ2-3	CASSPRGGPGDTQYF	TGTGCCAGCAGCCCAAGGGGGGGGCCCGGAGATACGCAGTATTTT
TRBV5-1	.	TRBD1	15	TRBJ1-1	CASSSRTGVGTEAFF	TGCGCCAGCAGCTCCAGGACAGGTGTCGGCACTGAAGCTTTCTTT
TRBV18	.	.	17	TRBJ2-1	CASSPPSVRDSYNEQFF	TGTGCCAGCTCACCACCGAGTGTTCGAGACTCCTACAATGAGCAGTTCTTC
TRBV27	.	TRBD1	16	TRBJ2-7	CASSSFDRGYSYEQYF	TGTGCCAGCAGTTCCTTCGACAGGGGATACTCCTACGAGCAGTACTTC
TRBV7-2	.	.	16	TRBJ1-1	CASSLTGRGGNTEAFF	TGTGCCAGCAGCTTAACCGGTCGAGGGGGGAACACTGAAGCTTTCTTT
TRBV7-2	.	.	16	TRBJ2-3	CASSRFEGGPSDTQYF	TGTGCCAGCAGCCGATTTGAAGGGGGGCCGTCAGATACGCAGTATTTT
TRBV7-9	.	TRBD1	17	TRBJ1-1	CASSDPGMGQPNTEAFF	TGTGCCAGCAGCGACCCAGGGATGGGACAGCCGAACACTGAAGCTTTCTTT
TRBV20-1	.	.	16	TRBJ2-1	CSAISATNNGGETQFF	TGCAGTGCTATATCTGCAACGAATAACGGGGGAGAGACCCAGTTCTTC
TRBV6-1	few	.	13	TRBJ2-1	CASSVLASGEQFF	TGTGCCAGCAGTGTGCTAGCGTCGGGTGAGCAGTTCTTC
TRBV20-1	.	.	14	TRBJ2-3	CSARWQVNTDTQYF	TGCAGTGCTAGGTGGCAGGTGAACACAGATACGCAGTATTTT
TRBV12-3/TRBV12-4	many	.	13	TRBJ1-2	CASRPAAFYGYTF	TGTGCCAGCAGGCCGGCGGCGTTCTATGGCTACACCTTC
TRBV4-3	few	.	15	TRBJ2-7	CASSPNFGSSYEQYF	TGCGCCAGCAGCCCTAACTTCGGGAGCTCCTACGAGCAGTACTTC
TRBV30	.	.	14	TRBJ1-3	CAWSVSAAGNTIYF	TGTGCCTGGAGTGTTTCAGCGGCTGGAAACACCATATATTTT
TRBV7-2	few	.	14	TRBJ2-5	CASSPDRYQETQYF	TGTGCCAGCAGCCCCGACAGATACCAAGAGACCCAGTACTTC
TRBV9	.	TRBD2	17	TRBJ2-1	CASSVELAGASYNEQFF	TGTGCCAGCAGCGTAGAACTAGCGGGGGCCTCCTACAATGAGCAGTTCTTC
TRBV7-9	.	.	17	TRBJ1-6	CASSLVEFSSYNSPLHF	TGTGCCAGCAGCTTAGTAGAGTTTAGCTCCTATAATTCACCCCTCCACTTT